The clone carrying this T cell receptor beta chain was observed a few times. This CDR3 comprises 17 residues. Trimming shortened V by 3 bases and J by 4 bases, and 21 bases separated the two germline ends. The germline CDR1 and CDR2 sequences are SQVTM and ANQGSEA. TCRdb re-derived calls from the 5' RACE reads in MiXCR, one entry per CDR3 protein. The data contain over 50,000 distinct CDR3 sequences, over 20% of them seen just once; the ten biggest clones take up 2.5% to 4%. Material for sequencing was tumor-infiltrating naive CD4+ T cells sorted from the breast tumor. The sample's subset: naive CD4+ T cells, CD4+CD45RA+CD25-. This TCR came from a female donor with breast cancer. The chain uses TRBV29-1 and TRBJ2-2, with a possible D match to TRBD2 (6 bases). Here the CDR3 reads CSVEARSGGKGTGELFF. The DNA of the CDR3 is TGCAGCGTTGAGGCTAGGTCGGGCGGGAAGGGCACCGGGGAGCTGTTTTTT.